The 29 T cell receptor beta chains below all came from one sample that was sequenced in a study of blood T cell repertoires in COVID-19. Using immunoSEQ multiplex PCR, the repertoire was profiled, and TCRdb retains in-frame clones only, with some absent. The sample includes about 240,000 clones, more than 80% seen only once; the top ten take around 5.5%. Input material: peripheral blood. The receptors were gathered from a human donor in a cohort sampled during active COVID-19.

The CDR3 protein is CSVQRGSYEQYF. The DNA for the CDR3 is TGCAGCGTGCAGCGGGGATCCTACGAGCAGTACTTC. The chain joins TRBV29-1 to TRBJ2-7, with 7 bases that match TRBD2. The germline CDR1 and CDR2 sequences are SQVTM and ANQGSEA. Trimming removed 6 bases from V and 1 base from J; junction bases left unmatched: 3. The CDR3 is 12 residues long.

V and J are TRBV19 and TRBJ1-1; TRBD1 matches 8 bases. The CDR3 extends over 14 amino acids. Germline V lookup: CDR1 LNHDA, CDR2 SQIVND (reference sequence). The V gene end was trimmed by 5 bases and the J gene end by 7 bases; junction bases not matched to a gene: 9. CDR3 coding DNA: TGTGCCAGTAGTCCTACAGGGGGGAGGAGTGAAGCTTTCTTT. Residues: CASSPTGGRSEAFF.

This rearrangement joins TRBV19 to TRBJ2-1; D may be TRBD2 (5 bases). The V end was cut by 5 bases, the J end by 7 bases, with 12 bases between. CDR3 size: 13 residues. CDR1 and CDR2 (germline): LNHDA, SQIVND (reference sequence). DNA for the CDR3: TGTGCCAGTAGTTCCGAACGGGGTAATGAGCAGTTCTTC. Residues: CASSSERGNEQFF.

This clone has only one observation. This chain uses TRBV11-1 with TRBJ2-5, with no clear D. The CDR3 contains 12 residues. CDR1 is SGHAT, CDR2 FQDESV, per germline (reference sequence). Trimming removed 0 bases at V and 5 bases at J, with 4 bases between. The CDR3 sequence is CASSLARETQYF. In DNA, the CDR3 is TGTGCCAGCAGCTTAGCGCGGGAGACCCAGTACTTC.

The CDR3 DNA follows: TGTGCCAGCAGCTTCAGTCAGGGGTCCTATGGCTACACCTTC. Translated, it gives CASSFSQGSYGYTF. J is TRBJ1-2 and V is TRBV13; weak D call: TRBD1 (6 bases). CDR1 and CDR2 from the germline V gene are PRHDT and FYEKMQ (reference sequence). The CDR3 is 14 residues long. Trimming shortened V by 3 bases and J by 4 bases, and 12 bases separated the two germline ends. The entire variable domain, with the rest obtained from reference TRBV13 and TRBJ1-2, is as follows: AAGVIQSPRHLIKEKRETATLKCYPIPRHDTVYWYQQGPGQDPQFLISFYEKMQSDKGSIPDRFSAQQFSDYHSELNMSSLELGDSALYFCASSFSQGSYGYTFGSGTRLTVV.

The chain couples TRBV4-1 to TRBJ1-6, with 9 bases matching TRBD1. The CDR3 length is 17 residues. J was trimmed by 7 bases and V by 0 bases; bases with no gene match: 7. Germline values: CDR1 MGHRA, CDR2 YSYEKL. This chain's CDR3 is CASSQDGTGSFNSPLHF. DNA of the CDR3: TGCGCCAGCAGCCAAGACGGGACAGGGAGCTTCAATTCACCCCTCCACTTT.

The CDR3 is CASSPLVSQETQYF. CDR3 sequence (DNA): TGCGCCAGCAGCCCACTAGTATCTCAGGAGACCCAGTACTTC. V is TRBV5-1 and J is TRBJ2-5, with a tentative D call TRBD2 (5 bases). V was shortened by 4 bases and J by 5 bases, with 15 bases between the two germline ends. Germline V gene data show CDR1 as SGHRS and CDR2 as YFSETQ. This CDR3 has 14 residues.

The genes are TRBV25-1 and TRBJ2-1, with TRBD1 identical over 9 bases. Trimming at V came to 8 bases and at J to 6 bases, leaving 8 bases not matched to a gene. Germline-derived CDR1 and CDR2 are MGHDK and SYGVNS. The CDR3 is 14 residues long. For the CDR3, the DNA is TGTGCCAGCTTGGGACAGGGTGCGGGCAATGAGCAGTTCTTC. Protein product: CASLGQGAGNEQFF.

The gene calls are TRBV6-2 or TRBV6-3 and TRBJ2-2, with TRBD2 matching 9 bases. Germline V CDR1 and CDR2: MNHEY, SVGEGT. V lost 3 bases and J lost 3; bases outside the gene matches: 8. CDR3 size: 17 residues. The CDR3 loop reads CASSYRAGGRYTGELFF. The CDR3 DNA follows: TGTGCCAGCAGTTATCGAGCGGGAGGTAGGTACACCGGGGAGCTGTTTTTT.

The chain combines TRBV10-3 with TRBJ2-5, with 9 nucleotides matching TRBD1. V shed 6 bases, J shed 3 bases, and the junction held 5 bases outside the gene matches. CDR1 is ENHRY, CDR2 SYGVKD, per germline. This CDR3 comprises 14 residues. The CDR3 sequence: CAISTTGGKETQYF. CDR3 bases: TGTGCCATCAGCACCACAGGGGGCAAAGAGACCCAGTACTTC.

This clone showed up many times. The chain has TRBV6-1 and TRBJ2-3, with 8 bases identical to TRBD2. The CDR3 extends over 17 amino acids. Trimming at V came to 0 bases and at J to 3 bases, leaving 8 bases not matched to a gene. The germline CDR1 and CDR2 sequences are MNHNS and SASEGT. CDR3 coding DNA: TGTGCCAGCAGTGAAGCGCTTGCGGGGGGCGGGACAGATACGCAGTATTTT. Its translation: CASSEALAGGGTDTQYF.

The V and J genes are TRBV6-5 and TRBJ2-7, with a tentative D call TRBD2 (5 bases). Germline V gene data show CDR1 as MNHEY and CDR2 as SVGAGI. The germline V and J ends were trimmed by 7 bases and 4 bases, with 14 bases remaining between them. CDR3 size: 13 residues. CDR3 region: CASNRGNLYEQYF. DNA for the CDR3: TGTGCCAGCAATCGGGGTAACTTATACGAGCAGTACTTC.

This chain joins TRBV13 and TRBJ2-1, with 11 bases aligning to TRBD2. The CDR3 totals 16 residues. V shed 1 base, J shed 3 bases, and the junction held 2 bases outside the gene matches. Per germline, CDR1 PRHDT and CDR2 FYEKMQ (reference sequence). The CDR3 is CASSLVLAGGYNEQFF. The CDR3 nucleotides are TGTGCCAGCAGCTTAGTTCTAGCGGGAGGCTACAATGAGCAGTTCTTC.

The CDR3 protein is CAISGGKSGNTIYF. The CDR3 bases are TGTGCCATCAGCGGGGGGAAGTCTGGAAACACCATATATTTT. The V and J genes are TRBV10-3 and TRBJ1-3; a weak D match, TRBD1 (5 bases). V shed 6 bases and J shed 1 base, with 10 bases lying between them. Germline V lookup: CDR1 ENHRY, CDR2 SYGVKD. The CDR3 runs 14 residues.

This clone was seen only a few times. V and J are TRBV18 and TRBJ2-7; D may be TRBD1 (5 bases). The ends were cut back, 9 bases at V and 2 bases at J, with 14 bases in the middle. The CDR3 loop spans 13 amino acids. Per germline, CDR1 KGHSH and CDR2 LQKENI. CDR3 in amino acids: CASCAGAAYEQYF. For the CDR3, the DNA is TGTGCCAGTTGTGCTGGGGCAGCCTACGAGCAGTACTTC. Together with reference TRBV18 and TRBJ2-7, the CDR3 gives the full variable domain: NAGVMQNPRHLVRRRGQEARLRCSPMKGHSHVYWYRQLPEEGLKFMVYLQKENIIDESGMPKERFSAEFPKEGPSILRIQQVVRGDSAAYFCASCAGAAYEQYFGPGTRLTVT.

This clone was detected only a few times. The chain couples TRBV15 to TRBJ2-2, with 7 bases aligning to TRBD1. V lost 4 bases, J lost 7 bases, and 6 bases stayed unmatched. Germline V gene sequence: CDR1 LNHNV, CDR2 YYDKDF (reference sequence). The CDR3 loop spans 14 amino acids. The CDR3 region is CATSKYRGLGELFF. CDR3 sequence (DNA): TGTGCCACCAGCAAGTACAGGGGCCTCGGGGAGCTGTTTTTT.

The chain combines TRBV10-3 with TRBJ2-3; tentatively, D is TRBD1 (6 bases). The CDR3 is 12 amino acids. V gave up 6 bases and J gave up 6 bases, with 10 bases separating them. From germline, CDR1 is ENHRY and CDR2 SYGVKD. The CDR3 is CAISGQGDTQYF. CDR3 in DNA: TGTGCCATCAGCGGCCAGGGGGATACGCAGTATTTT.

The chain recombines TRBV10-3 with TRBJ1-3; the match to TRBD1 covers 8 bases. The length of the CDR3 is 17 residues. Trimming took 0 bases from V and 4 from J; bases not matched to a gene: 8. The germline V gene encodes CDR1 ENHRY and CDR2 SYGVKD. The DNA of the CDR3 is TGTGCCATCAGTGAGTCGCCGGACAGGGCGAGAGGAAACACCATATATTTT. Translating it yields CAISESPDRARGNTIYF.

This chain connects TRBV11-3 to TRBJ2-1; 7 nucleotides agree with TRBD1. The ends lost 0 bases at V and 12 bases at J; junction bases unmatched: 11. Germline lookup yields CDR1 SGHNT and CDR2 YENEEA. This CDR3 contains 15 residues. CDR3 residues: CASSLEETGERRQFF. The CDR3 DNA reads TGTGCCAGCAGCTTAGAGGAAACAGGGGAGCGGCGGCAGTTCTTC.

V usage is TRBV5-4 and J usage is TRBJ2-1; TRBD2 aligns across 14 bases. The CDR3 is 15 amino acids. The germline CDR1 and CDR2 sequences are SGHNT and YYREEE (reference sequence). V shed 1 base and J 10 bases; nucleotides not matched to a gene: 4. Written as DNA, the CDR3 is TGTGCCAGCAGCTTGTCTGGACTAGCGGGAGGAGAGCAGTTCTTC. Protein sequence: CASSLSGLAGGEQFF. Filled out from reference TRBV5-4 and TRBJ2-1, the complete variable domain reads ETGVTQSPTHLIKTRGQQVTLRCSSQSGHNTVSWYQQALGQGPQFIFQYYREEENGRGNFPPRFSGLQFPNYSSELNVNALELDDSALYLCASSLSGLAGGEQFFGPGTRLTVL.

The CDR3 DNA sequence: TGTGCCAGCAGGGGAGTTGAGTACGAAGCTTTCTTT. It is translated as CASRGVEYEAFF. The rearrangement uses TRBV12-3 or TRBV12-4 and TRBJ1-1; unclear D gene. There are 12 residues in the CDR3. V dropped 6 bases and J dropped 8 bases, with 13 bases sitting between them.

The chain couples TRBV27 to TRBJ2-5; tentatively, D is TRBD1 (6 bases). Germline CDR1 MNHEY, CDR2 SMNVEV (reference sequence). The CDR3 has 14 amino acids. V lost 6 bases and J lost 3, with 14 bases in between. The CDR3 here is CASSTQDSEETQYF. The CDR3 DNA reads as TGTGCCAGCAGCACCCAGGACAGTGAAGAGACCCAGTACTTC.

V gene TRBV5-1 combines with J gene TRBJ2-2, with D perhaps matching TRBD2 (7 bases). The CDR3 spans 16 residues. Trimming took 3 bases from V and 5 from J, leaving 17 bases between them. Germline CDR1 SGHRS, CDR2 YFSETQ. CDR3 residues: CASSSYTGRATGELFF. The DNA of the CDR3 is TGCGCCAGCAGCTCGTATACAGGGAGGGCGACCGGGGAGCTGTTTTTT.

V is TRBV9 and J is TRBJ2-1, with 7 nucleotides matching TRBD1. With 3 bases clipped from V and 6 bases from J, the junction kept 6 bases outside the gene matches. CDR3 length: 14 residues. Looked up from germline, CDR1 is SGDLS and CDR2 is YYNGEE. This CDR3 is CASSASPGGNEQFF. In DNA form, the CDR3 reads TGTGCCAGCAGCGCTAGTCCAGGGGGCAATGAGCAGTTCTTC.

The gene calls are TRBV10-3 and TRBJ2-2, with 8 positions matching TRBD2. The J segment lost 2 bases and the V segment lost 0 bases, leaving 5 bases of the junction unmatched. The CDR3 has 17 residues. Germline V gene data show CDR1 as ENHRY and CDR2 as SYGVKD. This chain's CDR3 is CAISESGGGTNTGELFF. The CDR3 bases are TGTGCCATCAGTGAGTCAGGCGGGGGGACTAACACCGGGGAGCTGTTTTTT.

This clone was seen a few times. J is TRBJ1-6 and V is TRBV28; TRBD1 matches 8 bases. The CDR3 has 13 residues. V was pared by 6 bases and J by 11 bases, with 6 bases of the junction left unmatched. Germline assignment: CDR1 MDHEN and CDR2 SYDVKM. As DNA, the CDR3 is TGTGCCAGCAGGCTGACAGGGGATCCACCCCTCCACTTT. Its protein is CASRLTGDPPLHF.

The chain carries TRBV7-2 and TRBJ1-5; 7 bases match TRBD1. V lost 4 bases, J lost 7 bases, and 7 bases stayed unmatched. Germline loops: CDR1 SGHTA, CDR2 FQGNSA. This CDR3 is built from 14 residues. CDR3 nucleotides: TGTGCCAGCAGCTACGAGGGGGCCGGACAGCCCCAGCATTTT. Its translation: CASSYEGAGQPQHF.

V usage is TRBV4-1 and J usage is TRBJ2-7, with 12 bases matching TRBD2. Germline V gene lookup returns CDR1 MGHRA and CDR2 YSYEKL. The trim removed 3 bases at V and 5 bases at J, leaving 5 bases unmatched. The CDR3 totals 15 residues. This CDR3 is CASSQPTSGGNEQYF. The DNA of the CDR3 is TGCGCCAGCAGCCAGCCGACTAGCGGGGGCAACGAGCAGTACTTC.

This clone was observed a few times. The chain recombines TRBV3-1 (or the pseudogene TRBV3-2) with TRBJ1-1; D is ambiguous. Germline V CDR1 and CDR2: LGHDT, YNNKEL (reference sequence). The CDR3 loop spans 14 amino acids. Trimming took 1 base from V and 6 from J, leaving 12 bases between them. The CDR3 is CASSQVAGGAEAFF. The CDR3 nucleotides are TGTGCCAGCAGCCAAGTCGCAGGTGGCGCTGAAGCTTTCTTT.